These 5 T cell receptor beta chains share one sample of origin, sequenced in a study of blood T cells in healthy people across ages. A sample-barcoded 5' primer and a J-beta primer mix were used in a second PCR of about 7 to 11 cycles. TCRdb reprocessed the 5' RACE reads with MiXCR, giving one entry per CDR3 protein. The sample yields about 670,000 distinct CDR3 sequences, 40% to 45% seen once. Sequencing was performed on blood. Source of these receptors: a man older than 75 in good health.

CDR3 DNA: TGCGCCAGCAGCCAAATTTTGACAGTCAACTATGGCTACACCTTC. Its translation: CASSQILTVNYGYTF. V usage is TRBV4-3 and J usage is TRBJ1-2, with a weak D call TRBD1 (5 bases). The CDR3 loop spans 15 amino acids. Germline V gene lookup returns CDR1 LGHNA and CDR2 YSLEER. V dropped 2 bases and J dropped 2 bases, with 12 bases sitting between them.

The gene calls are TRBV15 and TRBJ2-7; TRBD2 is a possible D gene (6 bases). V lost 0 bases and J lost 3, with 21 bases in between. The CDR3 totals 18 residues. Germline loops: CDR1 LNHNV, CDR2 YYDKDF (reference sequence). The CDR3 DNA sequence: TGTGCCACCAGCAGAGATAGGAGCCGGGGGAGATCTTACTACGAGCAGTACTTC. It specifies CATSRDRSRGRSYYEQYF.

The CDR3 sequence: CASSQRTGLLNQPQHF. CDR3 in DNA: TGCGCCAGCAGCCAAAGGACAGGGCTGCTCAATCAGCCCCAGCATTTT. The rearrangement joins TRBV4-1 to TRBJ1-5; 8 positions match TRBD1. Germline V CDR1 and CDR2: MGHRA, YSYEKL. This CDR3 is 16 amino acids long. With 2 bases clipped from V and 3 bases from J, the junction kept 6 bases outside the gene matches.

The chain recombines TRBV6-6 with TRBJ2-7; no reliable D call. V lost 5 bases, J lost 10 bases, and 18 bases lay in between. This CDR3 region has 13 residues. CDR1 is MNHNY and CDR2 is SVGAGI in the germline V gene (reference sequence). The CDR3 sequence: CASSRTGLGSQYF. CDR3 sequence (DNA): TGTGCCAGCAGTAGGACGGGCCTCGGTTCCCAGTACTTC.

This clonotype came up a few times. This chain's CDR3 is CASSLRQKAFF. CDR3 DNA sequence: TGTGCCAGCAGTCTTCGACAGAAAGCTTTCTTT. The chain uses TRBV6-2 or TRBV6-3 and TRBJ1-1, with D possibly being TRBD1 (5 bases). Trimming pared 5 bases from V and 9 bases from J, leaving 10 bases between. This CDR3 spans 11 amino acids. From germline, CDR1 is MNHEY and CDR2 SVGEGT.